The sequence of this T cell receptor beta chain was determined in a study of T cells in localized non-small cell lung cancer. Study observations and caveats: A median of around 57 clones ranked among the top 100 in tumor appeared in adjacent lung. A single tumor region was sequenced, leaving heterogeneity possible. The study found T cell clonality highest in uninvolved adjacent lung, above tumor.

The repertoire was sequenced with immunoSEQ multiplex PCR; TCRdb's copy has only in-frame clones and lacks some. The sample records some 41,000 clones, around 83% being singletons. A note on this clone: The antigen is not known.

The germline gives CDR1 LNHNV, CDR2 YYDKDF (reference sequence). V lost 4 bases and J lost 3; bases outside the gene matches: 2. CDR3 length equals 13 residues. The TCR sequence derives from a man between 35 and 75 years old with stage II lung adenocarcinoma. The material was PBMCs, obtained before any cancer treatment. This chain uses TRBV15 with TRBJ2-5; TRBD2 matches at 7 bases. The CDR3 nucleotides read TGTGCCACCAGCACGGGAGGAAAAGAGACCCAGTACTTC. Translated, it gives CATSTGGKETQYF. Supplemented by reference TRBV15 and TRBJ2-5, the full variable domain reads DAMVIQNPRYQVTQFGKPVTLSCSQTLNHNVMYWYQQKSSQAPKLLFHYYDKDFNNEADTPDNFQSRRPNTSFCFLDIRSPGLGDTAMYLCATSTGGKETQYFGPGTRLLVL.